This T cell receptor (beta chain) was captured by sequencing in a study of blood T cell repertoires in COVID-19. The CDR3 has 15 residues. Deletions cut 4 bases from V and 8 bases from J, with 17 bases between. CDR1 and CDR2 from the germline V gene are LGHDT and YNNKEL (reference sequence). Some clones are missing from TCRdb's copy, which holds only in-frame ones; the method was immunoSEQ multiplex PCR. Among tens of thousands of clones listed, 88% were seen once. The count of this clone is one. The rearrangement uses TRBV3-1 (or the pseudogene TRBV3-2) and TRBJ2-2, with a tentative D call TRBD2 (6 bases). Sequenced material: peripheral blood. The TCR was taken from a man in his forties or fifties with active COVID-19. The chain's CDR3 is CASSPSRGARGELFF. The CDR3 region has the DNA TGTGCCAGCAGCCCGTCCCGCGGGGCCAGGGGGGAGCTGTTTTTT.